The next 6 T cell receptor beta chains were all read from a single sample in a study of identical twins. TCRdb analysed the 5' RACE reads with MiXCR anew, one entry per CDR3 protein. The table has some 210,000 distinct CDR3 sequences, approximately 16% seen once. These data were likewise used in another study, on T cells expressing NK-cell markers.

The sample taken for sequencing was CD8+ T cells sorted from blood. All receptors derive from a woman younger than 35 in good health.

The table lists this clonotype with many counts. The V call is TRBV9, the J call TRBJ2-1, with D tentatively TRBD2 (5 bases). This CDR3 is 11 amino acids long. The V end was cut by 5 bases, the J end by 7 bases, with 7 bases between. Germline V lookup: CDR1 SGDLS, CDR2 YYNGEE. CDR3 sequence: CASRRGNEQFF. The CDR3 DNA reads TGTGCCAGCAGAAGAGGGAATGAGCAGTTCTTC.

The genes are TRBV5-6 and TRBJ1-5; no clear D. Germline V gene lookup returns CDR1 SGHDT and CDR2 YYEEEE. This CDR3 has 15 residues. With 0 bases removed from V and 6 bases from J, the gap between germline ends came to 13 bases. In DNA, the CDR3 is TGTGCCAGCAGCTTGGGTTCGGGTTTCGGTCAGCCCCAGCATTTT. Protein sequence: CASSLGSGFGQPQHF.

A single count supports this clonotype. The chain joins TRBV20-1 to TRBJ2-7; 7 bases line up with TRBD1. V gave up 5 bases and J gave up 3 bases; unmatched junction bases: 7. From germline, CDR1 is DFQATT and CDR2 SNEGSKA (reference sequence). The CDR3 spans 13 residues. CDR3 DNA sequence: TGCAGTGCTGAGGGGACAGAGAGCTACGAGCAGTACTTC. Translating gives CSAEGTESYEQYF.

In this sample, this clonotype turned up a few times. The chain combines TRBV12-3 or TRBV12-4 with TRBJ2-3; D possibly corresponds to TRBD2 (6 bases). The V and J ends lost 3 bases and 8 bases respectively, with 24 bases between them. The CDR3 runs to 17 residues. This CDR3 reads CASSFLTTRGRRGTQYF. As DNA, the CDR3 is TGTGCCAGCAGTTTTCTCACGACTAGAGGAAGGCGGGGTACGCAGTATTTT.

V and J are TRBV6-1 and TRBJ2-7, with 8 bases aligning to TRBD1. The ends lost 6 bases at V and 3 bases at J; junction bases unmatched: 7. The CDR3 extends over 14 amino acids. Germline V gives CDR1 MNHNS, CDR2 SASEGT. The CDR3 DNA sequence: TGTGCCAGCAGCGGACAGGGTCGAGTCTACGAGCAGTACTTC. Its translation: CASSGQGRVYEQYF.

V usage is TRBV7-9 and J usage is TRBJ2-7, with D hard to call. The CDR3 length is 12 residues. V was clipped by 2 bases and J by 2 bases, with 4 bases between them. CDR1 and CDR2 from the germline V gene are SEHNR and FQNEAQ (reference sequence). The CDR3 reads CASSLMTYEQYF. Here the CDR3 DNA reads TGTGCCAGCAGCTTAATGACCTACGAGCAGTACTTC.